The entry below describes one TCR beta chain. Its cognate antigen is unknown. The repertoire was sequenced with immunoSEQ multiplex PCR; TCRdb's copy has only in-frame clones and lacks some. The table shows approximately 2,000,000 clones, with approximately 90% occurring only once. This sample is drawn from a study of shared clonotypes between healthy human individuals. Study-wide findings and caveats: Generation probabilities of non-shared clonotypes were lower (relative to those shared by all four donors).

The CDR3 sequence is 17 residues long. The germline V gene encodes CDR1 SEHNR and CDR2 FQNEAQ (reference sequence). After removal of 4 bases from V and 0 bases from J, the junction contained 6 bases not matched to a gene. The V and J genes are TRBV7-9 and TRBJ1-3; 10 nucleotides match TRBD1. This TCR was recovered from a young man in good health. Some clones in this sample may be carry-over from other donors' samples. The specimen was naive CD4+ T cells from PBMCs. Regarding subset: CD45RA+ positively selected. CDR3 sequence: CASSSDRGFSSGNTIYF. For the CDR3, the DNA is TGTGCCAGCAGCTCGGACAGGGGGTTTTCCTCTGGAAACACCATATATTTT.